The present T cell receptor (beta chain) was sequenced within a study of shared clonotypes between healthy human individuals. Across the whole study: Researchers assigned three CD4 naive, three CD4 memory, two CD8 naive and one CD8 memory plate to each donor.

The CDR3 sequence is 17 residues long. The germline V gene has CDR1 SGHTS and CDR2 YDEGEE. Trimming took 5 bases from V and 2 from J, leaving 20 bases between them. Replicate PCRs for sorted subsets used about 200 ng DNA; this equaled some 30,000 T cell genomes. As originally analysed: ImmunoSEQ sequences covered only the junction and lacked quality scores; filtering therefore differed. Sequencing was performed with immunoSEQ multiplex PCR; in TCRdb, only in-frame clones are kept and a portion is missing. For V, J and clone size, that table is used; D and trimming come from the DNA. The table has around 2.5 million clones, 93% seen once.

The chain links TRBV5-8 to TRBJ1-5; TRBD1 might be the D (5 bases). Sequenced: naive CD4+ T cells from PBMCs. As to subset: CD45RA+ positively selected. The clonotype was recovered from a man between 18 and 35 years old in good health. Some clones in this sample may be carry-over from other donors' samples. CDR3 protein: CASSWFLAGVGNQPQHF. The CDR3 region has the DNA TGTGCCAGCAGTTGGTTCCTTGCGGGGGTAGGCAATCAGCCCCAGCATTTT.